This passage covers 30 T cell receptor beta chains from one sample sequenced in a study of T cells in narcolepsy. Sequenced by immunoSEQ multiplex PCR; TCRdb stores in-frame clones only, minus some. The sample has over 20,000 clones, about 90% seen once. The sequencing input was CD45RA- memory CD4+ T cells from PBMCs. These receptors were collected from a human donor with narcolepsy.

This clone was detected only once. The chain joins TRBV4-1 to TRBJ2-1, with 7 bases that match TRBD1. Trimming cost V 4 bases and J 2 bases; bases outside gene matches: 17. Germline loops: CDR1 MGHRA, CDR2 YSYEKL. The CDR3 covers 19 residues. CDR3 sequence: CASSLYTPSGQITYNEQFF. The DNA for the CDR3 is TGCGCCAGCAGCCTATACACTCCTTCGGGACAGATTACCTACAATGAGCAGTTCTTC.

The chain joins TRBV10-3 to TRBJ1-1, with D unclear. The CDR3 extends over 13 amino acids. The ends were cut back, 3 bases at V and 4 bases at J, with 9 bases in the middle. The germline CDR1 and CDR2 sequences are ENHRY and SYGVKD. The CDR3 loop reads CAISEITGTEAFF. As DNA, the CDR3 is TGTGCCATCAGTGAAATCACGGGCACTGAAGCTTTCTTT.

The chain joins TRBV10-3 to TRBJ2-2, with a weak D call TRBD1 (6 bases). With 8 bases removed from V and 6 bases from J, the gap between germline ends came to 22 bases. The CDR3 runs to 16 residues. Germline V gene data show CDR1 as ENHRY and CDR2 as SYGVKD. Here the CDR3 reads CAIFGGADSSAGELFF. The CDR3 DNA reads TGTGCCATCTTTGGGGGAGCGGACAGTAGCGCCGGGGAGCTGTTTTTT.

V and J are TRBV15 and TRBJ2-1; TRBD2 aligns across 8 bases. V trimming: 0 bases; J trimming: 7 bases; junction bases outside the gene matches: 5. CDR1 is LNHNV, CDR2 YYDKDF, per germline (reference sequence). The CDR3 totals 15 residues. The CDR3 DNA follows: TGTGCCACCAGCAGAGAGGTAGCGGGAAGGAATGAGCAGTTCTTC. It codes for CATSREVAGRNEQFF.

This clone has just one count. This rearrangement joins TRBV6-6 to TRBJ2-3; unclear D gene. This CDR3 is 14 amino acids long. Germline V CDR1 and CDR2: MNHNY, SVGAGI (reference sequence). Between the trimmed V and J ends, which lost 3 bases and 0 bases, there was a span of 7 bases. CDR3 sequence: CASSYVSSTDTQYF. The CDR3 DNA follows: TGTGCCAGCAGTTATGTTAGTAGCACAGATACGCAGTATTTT.

CDR3 loop: CASSSGLGGADTQYF. The CDR3 coding sequence is TGTGCCAGCAGCTCTGGATTAGGGGGCGCGGATACGCAGTATTTT. The chain recombines TRBV11-2 with TRBJ2-3; TRBD1 matches at 7 bases. This CDR3 contains 15 residues. Losses at the gene ends were 4 bases for V and 6 bases for J; bases not matched to a gene: 10. Per germline, CDR1 SGHAT and CDR2 FQNNGV.

V is TRBV14 and J is TRBJ2-1; 13 bases align to TRBD2. Looked up from germline, CDR1 is SGHDN and CDR2 is FVKESK. CDR3 size: 18 residues. Trimming removed 4 bases from V and 7 bases from J; junction bases left unmatched: 13. CDR3 amino acids: CASSPRGTSGIFWNEQFF. CDR3 coding DNA: TGTGCCAGCAGCCCCCGGGGGACTAGCGGGATCTTTTGGAATGAGCAGTTCTTC. The full variable domain, completed using reference TRBV14 and TRBJ2-1, is EAGVTQFPSHSVIEKGQTVTLRCDPISGHDNLYWYRRVMGKEIKFLLHFVKESKQDESGMPNNRFLAERTGGTYSTLKVQPAELEDSGVYFCASSPRGTSGIFWNEQFFGPGTRLTVL.

This sequence joins TRBV19 and TRBJ1-1; the D is unclear. This CDR3 comprises 16 residues. Between the trimmed V and J ends, which lost 7 bases and 0 bases, there was a span of 18 bases. From germline, CDR1 is LNHDA and CDR2 SQIVND (reference sequence). The CDR3 nucleotides read TGTGCCAGTACTCCAGGAGAGGGTGTCATGAACACTGAAGCTTTCTTT. This translates into CASTPGEGVMNTEAFF.

The chain employs TRBV5-1 and TRBJ1-1; 7 nucleotides match TRBD1. V lost 4 bases, J lost 3 bases, and 3 bases stayed unmatched. The CDR3 is made up of 13 amino acids. CDR1 SGHRS and CDR2 YFSETQ come from the germline V gene. In DNA, the CDR3 is TGCGCCAGCAGCACGACAGGGTACACTGAAGCTTTCTTT. This translates into CASSTTGYTEAFF. The variable domain in full, completed from reference TRBV5-1 and TRBJ1-1, reads KAGVTQTPRYLIKTRGQQVTLSCSPISGHRSVSWYQQTPGQGLQFLFEYFSETQRNKGNFPGRFSGRQFSNSRSEMNVSTLELGDSALYLCASSTTGYTEAFFGQGTRLTVV.

The table lists this clone with a count of one. This chain links TRBV28 with TRBJ2-1, with D possibly being TRBD2 (6 bases). Germline loops: CDR1 MDHEN, CDR2 SYDVKM. This CDR3 is 19 amino acids long. Trimming removed 2 bases from V and 0 bases from J, with 20 bases in between. CDR3 in DNA: TGTGCCAGCAGTTTAGGGAAGGGTAGCGGATTCCGCTCCTACAATGAGCAGTTCTTC. It yields the protein CASSLGKGSGFRSYNEQFF.

V and J are TRBV28 and TRBJ1-2; D not resolved. Deletions cut 7 bases from V and 0 bases from J, with 6 bases between. The CDR3 runs to 12 residues. Germline V CDR1 and CDR2: MDHEN, SYDVKM. CDR3 in amino acids: CASTSANYGYTF. CDR3 coding DNA: TGTGCCAGCACTTCCGCTAACTATGGCTACACCTTC.

The chain couples TRBV5-1 to TRBJ1-1; D not resolved. This CDR3 contains 14 residues. The ends were cut back, 2 bases at V and 11 bases at J, with 19 bases in the middle. Germline values: CDR1 SGHRS, CDR2 YFSETQ. As DNA, the CDR3 is TGCGCCAGCAGCTTTGGAGGGAACACCCTTTTGGCTTTCTTT. Translated, it gives CASSFGGNTLLAFF.

The chain joins TRBV19 to TRBJ2-1; 9 bases are a match to TRBD1. Germline assignment: CDR1 LNHDA and CDR2 SQIVND (reference sequence). This CDR3 contains 14 residues. The V gene end was trimmed by 5 bases and the J gene end by 5 bases; junction bases not matched to a gene: 4. CDR3 in amino acids: CASSVTGGNNEQFF. In nucleotides, the CDR3 is TGTGCCAGTAGTGTGACAGGGGGTAACAATGAGCAGTTCTTC. The full variable domain, in which reference TRBV19 and TRBJ2-1 provide the parts outside the CDR3, is DGGITQSPKYLFRKEGQNVTLSCEQNLNHDAMYWYRQDPGQGLRLIYYSQIVNDFQKGDIAEGYSVSREKKESFPLTVTSAQKNPTAFYLCASSVTGGNNEQFFGPGTRLTVL.

The rearrangement links TRBV7-2 to TRBJ1-1; D is uncertain. CDR3 length equals 15 residues. The germline CDR1 and CDR2 sequences are SGHTA and FQGNSA. V lost 0 bases and J 1 base, leaving 9 bases between the germline ends. The CDR3 loop is CASSLAPTKNTEAFF. CDR3 DNA: TGTGCCAGCAGCTTAGCGCCGACCAAGAACACTGAAGCTTTCTTT. The whole variable domain, remainder taken from reference TRBV7-2 and TRBJ1-1, is GAGVSQSPSNKVTEKGKDVELRCDPISGHTALYWYRQSLGQGLEFLIYFQGNSAPDKSGLPSDRFSAERTGGSVSTLTIQRTQQEDSAVYLCASSLAPTKNTEAFFGQGTRLTVV.

The chain couples TRBV7-3 to TRBJ2-3; no clear D. Germline V lookup: CDR1 SGHTA, CDR2 FQGTGA. This CDR3 region has 13 residues. V lost 2 bases, J lost 4 bases, and 7 bases lay in between. The CDR3 spells CASSLEGADTQYF. CDR3 nucleotide sequence: TGTGCCAGCAGCTTAGAAGGCGCAGATACGCAGTATTTT.

This clone appeared a single time. This chain joins TRBV30 and TRBJ1-1; D remains ambiguous. Germline CDR1 is GTSNPN and CDR2 is SVGIG (reference sequence). The CDR3 sequence is 12 residues long. V was shortened by 3 bases and J by 10 bases, with 15 bases between the two germline ends. The CDR3 nucleotides are TGTGCCTGGAGCCCAGACCGTGTGATAGCTTTCTTT. As protein: CAWSPDRVIAFF.

The rearrangement uses TRBV27 and TRBJ2-3; 12 bases are a match to TRBD2. There are 16 residues in the CDR3. Trimming took 3 bases from V and 2 from J; bases not matched to a gene: 3. Germline V gene sequence: CDR1 MNHEY, CDR2 SMNVEV (reference sequence). The CDR3 DNA follows: TGTGCCAGCAGTTTCCGGACTAGCGGGACCACAGATACGCAGTATTTT. Residues: CASSFRTSGTTDTQYF.

CDR3 DNA sequence: TGTGCCAGCACTCGGGGGCCCCAAGAGACCCAGTACTTC. This gives the protein CASTRGPQETQYF. The chain couples TRBV9 to TRBJ2-5, with D perhaps being TRBD1 or TRBD2 (6 bases each). The CDR3 runs 13 residues. Deletions cut 6 bases from V and 1 base from J, with 10 bases between. Germline CDR1 reads SGDLS; CDR2 reads YYNGEE.

The chain has TRBV6-5 and TRBJ1-2; D call uncertain. Between the trimmed V and J ends, which lost 6 bases and 2 bases, there was a span of 10 bases. Germline CDR1 and CDR2: MNHEY and SVGAGI. The CDR3 length is 13 residues. The CDR3 loop reads CASRAEGNYGYTF. The CDR3 DNA follows: TGTGCCAGCAGAGCGGAGGGAAACTATGGCTACACCTTC.

This sequence joins TRBV11-3 and TRBJ2-5; possible D gene TRBD2, 6 bases. There are 14 residues in the CDR3. Germline CDR1 and CDR2: SGHNT and YENEEA. V lost 5 bases and J 5 bases, leaving 15 bases between the germline ends. The CDR3 loop is CASSPGGFSETQYF. The CDR3 DNA reads as TGTGCCAGCAGCCCAGGAGGGTTCAGCGAGACCCAGTACTTC.

V and J are TRBV5-1 and TRBJ2-2; possibly TRBD1 for D (6 bases). The germline gives CDR1 SGHRS, CDR2 YFSETQ. Trimming stripped 7 bases from V and 1 base from J, with 8 bases between. The CDR3 has 13 amino acids. CDR3 residues: CASWGLNTGELFF. The CDR3 DNA sequence: TGCGCCAGCTGGGGGCTGAACACCGGGGAGCTGTTTTTT.

The chain couples TRBV4-3 to TRBJ2-1; 7 bases line up with TRBD2. Germline V lookup: CDR1 LGHNA, CDR2 YSLEER. The J segment lost 9 bases and the V segment lost 0 bases, leaving 8 bases of the junction unmatched. This CDR3 comprises 15 residues. CDR3 in amino acids: CASSQEGGRSGEQFF. In DNA form, the CDR3 reads TGCGCCAGCAGCCAAGAAGGCGGGAGAAGTGGTGAGCAGTTCTTC.

This chain joins TRBV11-1 and TRBJ2-3, with TRBD2 matching 10 bases. CDR1 is SGHAT, CDR2 FQDESV, per germline (reference sequence). V was pared by 1 base and J by 8 bases, with 6 bases of the junction left unmatched. This CDR3 comprises 15 residues. CDR3 bases: TGTGCCAGCAGCTTAGAGTCTAGCGGGAGCGGTACGCAGTATTTT. Translating gives CASSLESSGSGTQYF.

Regarding this clone: Other DNA sequences of this sample code for an identical CDR3. The CDR3 loop is CASSYTRDSNYGYTF. CDR3 bases: TGTGCCAGCAGTTACACCCGGGACAGTAACTATGGCTACACCTTC. The chain is built from TRBV6-6 and TRBJ1-2; 7 nucleotides agree with TRBD1. From germline, CDR1 is MNHNY and CDR2 SVGAGI (reference sequence). Germline trimming cut 2 bases from V and 1 base from J; bases unmatched to any gene: 4. The CDR3 contains 15 residues.

This chain uses TRBV6-6 with TRBJ2-5; D is undetermined. Trimming pared 6 bases from V and 1 base from J, leaving 9 bases between. The CDR3 has 13 residues. In germline, CDR1 is MNHNY, CDR2 SVGAGI (reference sequence). The CDR3 sequence is CASSQALQETQYF. CDR3 nucleotide sequence: TGTGCCAGCAGCCAAGCGCTCCAAGAGACCCAGTACTTC.

The CDR3 sequence is CASQERGQDGELFF. CDR3 DNA sequence: TGTGCCAGTCAGGAAAGGGGACAGGACGGGGAGCTGTTTTTT. The genes are TRBV19 and TRBJ2-2; 8 nucleotides line up with TRBD1. The V segment lost 8 bases and the J segment 7 bases; nucleotides outside the gene matches: 9. Germline CDR1 LNHDA, CDR2 SQIVND (reference sequence). This CDR3 has 14 residues.

V usage is TRBV28 and J usage is TRBJ1-1, with D possibly TRBD1 on 5 matching bases. The CDR3 has 15 amino acids. The V gene lost 5 bases and the J gene lost 2 bases, with 15 bases spanning the gap. From germline, CDR1 is MDHEN and CDR2 SYDVKM. CDR3 DNA sequence: TGTGCCAGCAGTGGGGCGACGGCCTCCAACACTGAAGCTTTCTTT. Its translation is CASSGATASNTEAFF.

This clone appeared a single time. The CDR3 coding sequence is TGTGCCAGCACCCGCTCGACGACCGAAAAACTGTTTTTT. Encoded protein: CASTRSTTEKLFF. The J gene is TRBJ1-4, the V gene TRBV7-2; no reliable D call. The CDR3 covers 13 residues. Per germline, CDR1 SGHTA and CDR2 FQGNSA. V gave up 7 bases and J gave up 8 bases, with 14 bases separating them.

The chain uses TRBV18 and TRBJ1-5, with D possibly being TRBD1 (5 bases). The CDR3 covers 16 residues. V was clipped by 1 base and J by 5 bases, with 15 bases between them. CDR1 and CDR2 from the germline V gene are KGHSH and LQKENI. The DNA for the CDR3 is TGTGCCAGCTCACCACGTGGGACGGCGCCGGATCAGCCCCAGCATTTT. This sequence encodes CASSPRGTAPDQPQHF.

This chain links TRBV15 with TRBJ2-7, with D possibly TRBD1 on 5 matching bases. The V gene lost 5 bases and the J gene lost 3 bases, with 17 bases spanning the gap. CDR3 length: 15 amino acids. CDR1 and CDR2 from the germline V gene are LNHNV and YYDKDF (reference sequence). CDR3 amino acids: CATSVGAQVDYEQYF. CDR3 bases: TGTGCCACCAGCGTCGGAGCACAGGTGGACTACGAGCAGTACTTC.